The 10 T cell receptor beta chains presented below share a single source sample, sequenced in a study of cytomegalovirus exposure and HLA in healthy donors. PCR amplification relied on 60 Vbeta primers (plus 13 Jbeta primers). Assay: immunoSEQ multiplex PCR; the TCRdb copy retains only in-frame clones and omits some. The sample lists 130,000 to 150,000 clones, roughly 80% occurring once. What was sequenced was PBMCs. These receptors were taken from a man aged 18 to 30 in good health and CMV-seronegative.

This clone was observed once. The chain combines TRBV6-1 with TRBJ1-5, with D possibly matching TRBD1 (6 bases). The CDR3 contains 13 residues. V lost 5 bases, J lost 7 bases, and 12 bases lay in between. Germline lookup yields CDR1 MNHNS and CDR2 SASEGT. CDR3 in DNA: TGTGCCAGCAGTTTTGGGGACAAACAGCCCCAGCATTTT. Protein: CASSFGDKQPQHF.

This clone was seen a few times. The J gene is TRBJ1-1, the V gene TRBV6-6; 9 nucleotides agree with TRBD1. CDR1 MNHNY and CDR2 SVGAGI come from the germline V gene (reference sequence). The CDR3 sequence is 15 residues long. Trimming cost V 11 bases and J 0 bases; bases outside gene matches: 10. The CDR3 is CAGARDRALNTEAFF. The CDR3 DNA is TGTGCCGGGGCCCGGGACAGGGCTTTGAACACTGAAGCTTTCTTT.

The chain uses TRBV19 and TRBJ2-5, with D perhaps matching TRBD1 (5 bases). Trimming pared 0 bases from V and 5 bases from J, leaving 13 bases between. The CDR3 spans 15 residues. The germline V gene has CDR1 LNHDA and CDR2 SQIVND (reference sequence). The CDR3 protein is CASSIDSGLGETQYF. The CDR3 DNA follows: TGTGCCAGTAGTATAGATTCAGGGTTGGGGGAGACCCAGTACTTC.

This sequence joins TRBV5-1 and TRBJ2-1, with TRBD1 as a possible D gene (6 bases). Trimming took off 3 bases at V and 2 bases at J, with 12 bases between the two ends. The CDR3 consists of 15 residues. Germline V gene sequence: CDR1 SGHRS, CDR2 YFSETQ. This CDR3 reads CASSSTGYPYNEQFF. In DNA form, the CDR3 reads TGCGCCAGCAGCTCCACAGGGTACCCCTACAATGAGCAGTTCTTC.

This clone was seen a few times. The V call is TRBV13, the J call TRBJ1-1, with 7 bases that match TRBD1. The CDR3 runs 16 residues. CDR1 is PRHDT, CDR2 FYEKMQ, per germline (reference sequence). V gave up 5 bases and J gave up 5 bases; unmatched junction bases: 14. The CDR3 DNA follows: TGTGCCAGCAGCCTTCTTCAGGGGGTGGGAGGTACTGAAGCTTTCTTT. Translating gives CASSLLQGVGGTEAFF.

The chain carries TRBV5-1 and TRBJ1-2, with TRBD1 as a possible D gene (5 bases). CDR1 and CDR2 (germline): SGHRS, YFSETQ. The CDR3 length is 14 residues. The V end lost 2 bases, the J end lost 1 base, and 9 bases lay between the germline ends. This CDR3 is CASSLNRFNYGYTF. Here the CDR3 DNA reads TGCGCCAGCAGCTTAAACAGGTTTAACTATGGCTACACCTTC.

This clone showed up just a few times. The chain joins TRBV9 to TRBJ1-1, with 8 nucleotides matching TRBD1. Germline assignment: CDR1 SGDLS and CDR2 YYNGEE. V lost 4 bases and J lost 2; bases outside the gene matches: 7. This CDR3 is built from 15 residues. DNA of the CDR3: TGTGCCAGCAGCCCCTGGACAGGGACTAACACTGAAGCTTTCTTT. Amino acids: CASSPWTGTNTEAFF.

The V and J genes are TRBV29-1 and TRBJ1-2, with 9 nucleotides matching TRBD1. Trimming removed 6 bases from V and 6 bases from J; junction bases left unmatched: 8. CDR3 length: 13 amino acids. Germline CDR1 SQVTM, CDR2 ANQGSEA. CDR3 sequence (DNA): TGCAGCGTCGTGGGACAGGGAGGAGATGGCTACACCTTC. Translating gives CSVVGQGGDGYTF.

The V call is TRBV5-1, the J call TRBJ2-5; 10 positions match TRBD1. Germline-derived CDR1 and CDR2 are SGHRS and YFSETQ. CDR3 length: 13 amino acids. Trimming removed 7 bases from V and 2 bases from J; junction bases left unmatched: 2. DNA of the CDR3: TGCGCCAGCCGGACAGGGGGACAAGAGACCCAGTACTTC. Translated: CASRTGGQETQYF.

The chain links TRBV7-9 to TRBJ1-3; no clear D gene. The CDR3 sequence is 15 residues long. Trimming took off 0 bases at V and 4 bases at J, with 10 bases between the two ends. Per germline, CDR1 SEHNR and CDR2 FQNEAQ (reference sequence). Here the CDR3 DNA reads TGTGCCAGCAGCTTAGCGGGCACAACAGGAAACACCATATATTTT. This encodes CASSLAGTTGNTIYF. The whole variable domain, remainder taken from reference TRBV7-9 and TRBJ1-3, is DTGVSQNPRHKITKRGQNVTFRCDPISEHNRLYWYRQTLGQGPEFLTYFQNEAQLEKSRLLSDRFSAERPKGSFSTLEIQRTEQGDSAMYLCASSLAGTTGNTIYFGEGSWLTVV.